This T cell receptor beta chain was sequenced in a study of blood T cells in healthy people across ages (dated by TCRdb to 2015 to 2017). For the study in its entirety: In model experiments, template switching captured roughly one uniquely barcoded TCR beta cDNA molecule for every two T cells. Two additional independent replicas of 1 million unique cDNA reads from the same blood draw were analyzed for two donors (one aged 18 to 30 and one aged 80 or older). Donors of different ages were randomly distributed across sequencing lanes to avoid experimental bias. Four age groups were formed from the donors: young (average approximately 15 years), middle-aged (around 41), aged (62) and long-lived (roughly 81). Using deep sequencing normalized with unique cDNA molecular identifiers, the study measured how TCR beta repertoire diversity changes with age.

Paper-wide results and their limitations: Conclusive comparison of naive and antigen-experienced compartments was prevented by the profiling of bulk unsorted PBMCs. The CMV infection status of donors was not known, potentially confounding age-related changes in expanded clonotypes. Compared with the aged group, the long-lived group had more naive CD4+ T cells, fewer expanded clones and increased TCR diversity, suggesting age selection. Estimates of total diversity from one million sequenced T cells were regarded as lower bounds and underestimates. Observed TCR beta diversity per million T cells fell roughly linearly with age, and a significant reduction was already apparent by age roughly 40. A strong correlation was found between observed TCR beta diversity and the percentage of naive T cells measured by flow cytometry.

Library prep was done by 5' RACE. The listed sequencing device is Illumina HiSeq 2500. A second PCR of roughly 6 to 11 cycles was run with a J-beta primer mix and a sample-barcoded 5' primer. A template-switch 5' adaptor carrying 12 random nucleotides introduced a unique molecular identifier onto each TCR beta cDNA molecule. At least 2.5 million CDR3-containing paired-end reads were obtained from each sample. First-strand cDNA was synthesized from all RNA with the Mint cDNA synthesis kit, primed by a TRBC-specific oligonucleotide. Following uracil-DNA glycosylase treatment, all cDNA underwent a first 18-cycle PCR with the universal primers M1SS and BC2_uni_R. The study's processing was this. For normalization, 1 million high-quality reads, each with a distinct molecular identifier, were randomly selected from each sample. Instead of being binned into consensus sequences, reads that shared molecular identifiers were thrown out. MiTCR, with a Q25 quality threshold and the strictest error-elimination algorithm, was used for CDR3 identification, clonotype clustering and error correction. A nonparametric unseen species model with Euler transformation was used to estimate lower-bound total TCR beta diversity. The public reads were reanalyzed by TCRdb: fastp trimming at Q25, MiXCR alignment, in-frame beta chains only. Rows are combined by CDR3 protein, so each entry shows the most common genes and DNA. TCRdb, not the original authors, processed these V and J calls. The sample table lists over 1.5 million distinct CDR3 sequences, 49% of them with a count of one. Over 2% of the sample is taken by the ten largest.

Systemically healthy Caucasian individuals from Russia, 39 in total and aged roughly 6 to 100 years, were included as donors. Each donor gave 8 to 10 milliliters of peripheral blood, drawn into EDTA-treated Vacutainer tubes. PBMCs were isolated by Ficoll-Paque density-gradient centrifugation, with at least 6 million obtained per sample. Total RNA was extracted from PBMCs with Trizol reagent, with at least 6 micrograms obtained per sample. The percentages of naive CD45RAhigh/CD27high T cells were determined by flow cytometry on a PBMC aliquot from every donor. This clonotype was counted only a few times. Its target antigen remains unknown. Base qualities are missing; no much larger clone stands one base away. Relative to germline, V is 1 base shorter and J is 4 bases shorter, with 6 bases between their ends. The germline V gene (reference sequence) sets CDR1 to SEHNR and CDR2 to FQNEAQ. The CDR3 spans 13 residues, from the cysteine through the phenylalanine. The only DNA kept is the CDR3, 39 bases in frame from the first base.

Sequenced input: blood. The sequence was collected from a woman aged 40 to 50 in good health. The chain couples TRBV7-9 to TRBJ2-3; the D gene cannot be resolved reliably. The DNA sequence is given as TGTGCCAGCAGCTTAGAGATGTCAGATACGCAGTATTTT. The resulting protein is CASSLEMSDTQYF. This CDR3, with the reference TRBV7-9 and TRBJ2-3 proteins standing in past its ends, gives the full variable domain DTGVSQNPRHKITKRGQNVTFRCDPISEHNRLYWYRQTLGQGPEFLTYFQNEAQLEKSRLLSDRFSAERPKGSFSTLEIQRTEQGDSAMYLCASSLEMSDTQYFGPGTRLTVL.